The rows below give T cell receptor beta chains drawn from one sample of a study of blood T cell repertoires in COVID-19. The assay was immunoSEQ multiplex PCR, and TCRdb's table has in-frame clones only and misses some. The data hold approximately 250,000 clones, with 88% observed a single time. The specimen was PBMCs or T cells enriched from blood (not recorded which). The source of these receptors is a woman aged 55-69 years in a cohort exposed to, infected with or recovered from COVID-19 (not recorded which). The CDR3 runs from the conserved cysteine through the conserved F or W. The order of the fields is J gene, D gene, V gene, clone size, CDR3 protein, CDR3 DNA. D genes are given only for firm matches. Clone size is given for some rows only: seen once, a few or many times, or a class if the clone is expanded.

TRBJ2-1,NA,TRBV3-1/TRBV3-2,NA,CASSQSWDFSYNEQFF,TGTGCCAGCAGCCAATCGTGGGACTTCTCCTACAATGAGCAGTTCTTC
TRBJ2-1,TRBD2,TRBV11-3,NA,CASSLGAGLAGGIYEQFF,TGTGCCAGCAGCTTAGGGGCGGGACTAGCGGGAGGGATCTATGAGCAGTTCTTC
TRBJ1-5,TRBD1,TRBV28,NA,CASSTTGYSNQPQHF,TGTGCCAGCAGTACGACAGGGTATAGCAATCAGCCCCAGCATTTT
TRBJ1-1,NA,TRBV28,NA,CASIGRLRGTEAFF,TGTGCCAGCATAGGGCGATTAAGGGGCACTGAAGCTTTCTTT
TRBJ2-7,TRBD1,TRBV6-1,once,CASSEPRGTGAYEQYF,TGTGCCAGCAGTGAGCCCCGTGGCACAGGGGCCTACGAGCAGTACTTC
TRBJ2-1,TRBD2,TRBV4-3,NA,CASSQGTSGSRVNEQFF,TGCGCCAGCAGCCAAGGGACTAGCGGGAGTCGGGTCAATGAGCAGTTCTTC
TRBJ2-7,NA,TRBV30,NA,CAWTQSQARGEQYF,TGTGCCTGGACTCAATCGCAGGCCAGGGGCGAGCAGTACTTC
TRBJ2-3,NA,TRBV2,NA,CASSERPGRYGDTQYF,TGTGCCAGCAGTGAAAGGCCCGGGAGATACGGGGATACGCAGTATTTT
TRBJ1-5,TRBD1,TRBV29-1,NA,CSVPVTGESNQPQHF,TGCAGCGTTCCAGTTACAGGGGAGAGCAATCAGCCCCAGCATTTT
TRBJ2-7,TRBD1,TRBV18,NA,CASSLAGQGIGQYF,TGTGCCAGCTCACTAGCGGGACAGGGGATCGGGCAGTACTTC
TRBJ2-6,NA,TRBV5-4,NA,CASSKGTPLSGANVLTF,TGTGCCAGCAGTAAGGGGACACCCCTCTCTGGGGCCAACGTCCTGACTTTC
TRBJ1-5,NA,TRBV5-1,once,CASSLDTDPTQAQHF,TGCGCCAGCAGCTTGGATACGGATCCTACTCAGGCCCAGCATTTT